This passage covers 22 T cell receptor beta chains from one sample sequenced in a study of PD-1 blockade in classical Hodgkin lymphoma. The patients all showed relapse after autologous stem cell transplantation, while their brentuximab vedotin exposure varied. TCRdb's copy holds only in-frame clones and misses some; the assay was immunoSEQ multiplex PCR. The sample shows approximately 6,400 clones, 76% of them seen only once. This material consisted of peripheral blood mononuclear cells (PBMCs), taken before the second cycle of nivolumab. These receptor sequences come from a human donor with classical Hodgkin lymphoma.

In its sample, this clone was seen once. This chain uses TRBV19 with TRBJ2-2; D unresolved. The germline V gene has CDR1 LNHDA and CDR2 SQIVND (reference sequence). The CDR3 spans 13 residues. V was pared by 5 bases and J by 6 bases, with 10 bases between. In DNA form, the CDR3 reads TGTGCCAGTAGTTGTCCGGGCTCCGGGGAGCTGTTTTTT. This codes for CASSCPGSGELFF.

This chain links TRBV7-6 with TRBJ1-3; D remains unclear. Germline V gene data show CDR1 as SGHVS and CDR2 as FNYEAQ. Trimming removed 2 bases at V and 2 bases at J, with 13 bases between. The CDR3 is 16 residues long. CDR3 protein: CASSLSGPQTGNTIYF. The CDR3 DNA follows: TGTGCCAGCAGCTTATCAGGTCCGCAGACTGGAAACACCATATATTTT.

The J gene is TRBJ1-2, the V gene TRBV6-4; D perhaps matches TRBD1 (5 bases). The CDR3 has 13 amino acids. V gave up 2 bases and J gave up 7 bases, with 11 bases separating them. Germline V gives CDR1 MRHNA, CDR2 SNTAGT. This CDR3 reads CASSDGGEAGYTF. The DNA for the CDR3 is TGTGCCAGCAGTGACGGGGGGGAGGCTGGCTACACCTTC.

This sequence joins TRBV9 and TRBJ2-5; 7 nucleotides align to TRBD2. This CDR3 comprises 12 residues. Germline V lookup: CDR1 SGDLS, CDR2 YYNGEE. Trimming at V came to 3 bases and at J to 5 bases, leaving 1 base not matched to a gene. CDR3 residues: CASSDGRETQYF. In nucleotides, the CDR3 is TGTGCCAGCAGCGACGGGAGGGAGACCCAGTACTTC.

As for this clone: One end of the junction varies from germline; a read error may be responsible. The chain links TRBV7-7 to TRBJ2-3; D call uncertain. Per the germline V gene, CDR1 is SSHAT and CDR2 is FNYEAQ (reference sequence). There are 14 residues in the CDR3. For the CDR3, the DNA is TGTGCTAGCAGCTATACACTATTCACAGATACGCAGTATTTT. Residues: CASSYTLFTDTQYF.

The V and J genes are TRBV7-6 and TRBJ2-5; 8 positions match TRBD1. The CDR3 is 16 amino acids. The ends lost 0 bases at V and 2 bases at J; junction bases unmatched: 5. The germline gives CDR1 SGHVS, CDR2 FNYEAQ. The CDR3 DNA follows: TGTGCCAGCAGCTTAGCTTCCGGGACAGGACAAGAGACCCAGTACTTC. It specifies CASSLASGTGQETQYF. Complete variable domain (other parts from reference TRBV7-6 and TRBJ2-5): GAGVSQSPRYKVTKRGQDVALRCDPISGHVSLYWYRQALGQGPEFLTYFNYEAQQDKSGLPNDRFSAERPEGSISTLTIQRTEQRDSAMYRCASSLASGTGQETQYFGPGTRLLVL.

This chain uses TRBV7-2 with TRBJ1-6; weak D call: TRBD1 (6 bases). This CDR3 comprises 19 residues. V lost 2 bases and J 6 bases, leaving 23 bases between the germline ends. Germline loops: CDR1 SGHTA, CDR2 FQGNSA. CDR3 in amino acids: CASSLRTRRDTALNSPLHF. CDR3 coding DNA: TGTGCCAGCAGCTTACGAACCCGCCGGGACACAGCACTTAATTCACCCCTCCACTTT.

The rearrangement uses TRBV7-2 and TRBJ1-1, with D tentatively TRBD1 (5 bases). V was trimmed by 7 bases and J by 5 bases, leaving 17 bases between them. The germline CDR1 and CDR2 sequences are SGHTA and FQGNSA. The CDR3 length is 14 residues. CDR3: CASNPGPERTEAFF. DNA of the CDR3: TGTGCCAGCAACCCGGGGCCGGAGAGGACTGAAGCTTTCTTT.

This chain links TRBV5-6 with TRBJ1-1; D is ambiguous. The length of the CDR3 is 15 residues. The germline V and J ends were trimmed by 2 bases and 0 bases, with 11 bases remaining between them. CDR1 is SGHDT and CDR2 is YYEEEE in the germline V gene. The CDR3 DNA sequence: TGTGCCAGCAGCTTAACCGGCCAAATGAACACTGAAGCTTTCTTT. Protein sequence: CASSLTGQMNTEAFF.

The CDR3 DNA reads as TGTGCCAGCAGCGGACCTAGGGGTCCCGAGCAGTACTTC. It translates to CASSGPRGPEQYF. V usage is TRBV6-6 and J usage is TRBJ2-7; the D gene is possibly TRBD1 (5 bases). Germline loops: CDR1 MNHNY, CDR2 SVGAGI (reference sequence). The length of the CDR3 is 13 residues. Trimming stripped 6 bases from V and 6 bases from J, with 15 bases between.

This clone was detected only once. The V gene is TRBV7-2, the J gene TRBJ1-1, with 10 bases aligning to TRBD1. CDR3 size: 14 residues. V lost 5 bases to trimming and J lost 5 bases; unmatched junction nucleotides: 5. Germline V CDR1 and CDR2: SGHTA, FQGNSA. The CDR3 sequence: CASSQTGGRTEAFF. The DNA of the CDR3 is TGTGCCAGCAGCCAGACAGGGGGCAGGACTGAAGCTTTCTTT.

The CDR3 nucleotides are TGCGCCAGCAGCCAAGGTTTAAGCAATCAGCCCCAGCATTTT. It translates to CASSQGLSNQPQHF. The chain employs TRBV4-3 and TRBJ1-5; D unclear. V dropped 1 base and J dropped 1 base, with 5 bases sitting between them. In germline, CDR1 is LGHNA, CDR2 YSLEER. This CDR3 contains 14 residues.

This chain links TRBV7-2 with TRBJ2-5, with TRBD1 matching 9 bases. The CDR3 sequence is 14 residues long. Per germline, CDR1 SGHTA and CDR2 FQGNSA. Losses at the gene ends were 3 bases for V and 11 bases for J; bases not matched to a gene: 10. CDR3 in DNA: TGTGCCAGCAGCTTGGGACAGGGTATTAGGGAGCAGTACTTC. Translated: CASSLGQGIREQYF.

The chain combines TRBV7-9 with TRBJ2-3; weak D call: TRBD1 (6 bases). V was shortened by 2 bases and J by 3 bases, with 15 bases between the two germline ends. CDR3 length equals 16 residues. Germline lookup yields CDR1 SEHNR and CDR2 FQNEAQ (reference sequence). This CDR3 is CASSLWDTPETDTQYF. The DNA for the CDR3 is TGTGCCAGCAGCTTATGGGACACTCCCGAGACAGATACGCAGTATTTT.

The J gene is TRBJ1-1, the V gene TRBV19; no clear D gene. Germline V CDR1 and CDR2: LNHDA, SQIVND (reference sequence). This CDR3 is 12 amino acids long. Trimming pared 8 bases from V and 4 bases from J, leaving 11 bases between. The CDR3 sequence is CASGPQSTEAFF. The CDR3 nucleotides read TGTGCCAGTGGGCCGCAGAGCACTGAAGCTTTCTTT. Together with reference TRBV19 and TRBJ1-1, the CDR3 gives the full variable domain: DGGITQSPKYLFRKEGQNVTLSCEQNLNHDAMYWYRQDPGQGLRLIYYSQIVNDFQKGDIAEGYSVSREKKESFPLTVTSAQKNPTAFYLCASGPQSTEAFFGQGTRLTVV.

The V gene is TRBV19, the J gene TRBJ1-2, with 7 positions matching TRBD1. V lost 1 base and J lost 6; bases outside the gene matches: 5. The CDR3 length is 14 residues. The germline gives CDR1 LNHDA, CDR2 SQIVND (reference sequence). The chain's CDR3 is CASSIVNRGNGYTF. DNA of the CDR3: TGTGCCAGTAGTATAGTCAACAGGGGTAATGGCTACACCTTC.

The chain links TRBV18 to TRBJ2-7; D is unresolved. CDR1 is KGHSH, CDR2 LQKENI, per germline. The CDR3 is 12 residues long. Trimming stripped 3 bases from V and 2 bases from J, with 5 bases between. The CDR3 region is CASSPNTYEQYF. As DNA, the CDR3 is TGTGCCAGCTCACCCAACACCTACGAGCAGTACTTC.

The chain links TRBV19 to TRBJ2-3, with a possible D match to TRBD1 (5 bases). This CDR3 contains 14 residues. Trimming took off 4 bases at V and 2 bases at J, with 10 bases between the two ends. Germline V gene sequence: CDR1 LNHDA, CDR2 SQIVND (reference sequence). CDR3 in DNA: TGTGCCAGTAGTACCCAACAGGCCACAGATACGCAGTATTTT. This sequence encodes CASSTQQATDTQYF.

This chain joins TRBV14 and TRBJ2-1; D not resolved. The CDR3 extends over 15 amino acids. Germline CDR1 reads SGHDN; CDR2 reads FVKESK. V dropped 0 bases and J dropped 4 bases, with 10 bases sitting between them. CDR3 protein: CASSQDRAEYNEQFF. DNA for the CDR3: TGTGCCAGCAGCCAAGACCGGGCAGAGTACAATGAGCAGTTCTTC.

V and J are TRBV9 and TRBJ2-5; no firm D call. The CDR3 spans 14 residues. The germline CDR1 and CDR2 sequences are SGDLS and YYNGEE. Trimming shortened V by 3 bases and J by 5 bases, and 14 bases separated the two germline ends. The CDR3 protein is CASSASLGGETQYF. CDR3 coding DNA: TGTGCCAGCAGCGCATCCCTGGGTGGGGAGACCCAGTACTTC.

The CDR3 protein is CASSVLSTDTQYF. The CDR3, as DNA: TGTGCCAGCTCTGTGCTTAGCACAGATACGCAGTATTTT. The J gene is TRBJ2-3, the V gene TRBV5-6; D is unclear. Trimming took 7 bases from V and 0 from J, leaving 9 bases between them. Germline V CDR1 and CDR2: SGHDT, YYEEEE. The CDR3 covers 13 residues.

This clone was counted a few times. Within the sample, other DNA sequences also encode this same CDR3. The genes are TRBV5-1 and TRBJ2-7, with D tentatively TRBD1 or TRBD2 (5 bases each). V lost 0 bases and J lost 1, with 8 bases in between. This CDR3 has 14 residues. Germline CDR1 is SGHRS and CDR2 is YFSETQ. The CDR3 bases are TGCGCCAGCAGCTTGGCTGGGGGTTCCTACGAGCAGTACTTC. Translating it yields CASSLAGGSYEQYF.